A selection of T cell receptor beta chains follows, all from one sample in a study of T cell clonotyping in hematopoietic cell transplantation. Clones were sequenced by immunoSEQ multiplex PCR, and TCRdb holds only the in-frame ones, with some missing. Counted here are about 45,000 clones, around 83% occurring once; the ten biggest clones make up 5% to 6.5%. Sequenced material: peripheral blood mononuclear cells, taken before stem cell transplant. These receptors all stem from a man aged 55-75 years with myelodysplastic syndrome. Some clones in this sample may be carry-over from other donors' samples. Both conserved end residues are part of each CDR3. Fields, in order: CDR3 protein, V gene.

cdr3_aa: CASSSRDRGRRTEAFF; v_call: TRBV5-4
cdr3_aa: CASSAGQGANTGELFF; v_call: TRBV5-8
cdr3_aa: CASSNRWAGHQPQHF; v_call: TRBV19
cdr3_aa: CASSPDREGTGELFF; v_call: TRBV7-3
cdr3_aa: CASSLFGTGDTGELFF; v_call: TRBV7-3
cdr3_aa: CASGGARGSNQPQHF; v_call: TRBV12-5
cdr3_aa: CASSRDTGTGIGYTF; v_call: TRBV4-3
cdr3_aa: CASSQDHLRTDTQYF; v_call: TRBV4-1
cdr3_aa: CASSLETAGEQYF; v_call: TRBV7-2
cdr3_aa: CASRGGAYEQYF; v_call: TRBV6-5
cdr3_aa: CASSLASGGPMNTEAFF; v_call: TRBV5-1
cdr3_aa: CASSLSGYTDTQYF; v_call: TRBV7-7
cdr3_aa: CASSFTAKSYEQYF; v_call: TRBV7-6
cdr3_aa: CASSPPVGQGNTEAFF; v_call: TRBV5-6
cdr3_aa: CAISVATQDQETQYF; v_call: TRBV10-3
cdr3_aa: CASSLLLRDRYNSPLHF; v_call: TRBV7-2
cdr3_aa: CASSVPRGQVANYGYTF; v_call: TRBV6-1
cdr3_aa: CASSIGGVTDTQYF; v_call: TRBV19
cdr3_aa: CASSLGVIGTGSETQYF; v_call: TRBV11-2
cdr3_aa: CASSLFGGTEAFF; v_call: TRBV7-9
cdr3_aa: CASSLWGTGETGTDTQYF; v_call: TRBV7-9
cdr3_aa: CASSLFALSGADTQYF; v_call: TRBV7-2
cdr3_aa: CASSVDNYRGGYTF; v_call: TRBV9
cdr3_aa: CASSLGPGKFQPQHF; v_call: TRBV7-8
cdr3_aa: CASSYRTGGSLAEKLFF; v_call: TRBV28
cdr3_aa: CASSQEGYTEAFF; v_call: TRBV4-3
cdr3_aa: CASSLVGQGRETQYF; v_call: TRBV7-9
cdr3_aa: CASSISLQGRNIQYF; v_call: TRBV19
cdr3_aa: CASSLNWGNNSPLHF; v_call: TRBV5-1
cdr3_aa: CASSRTSHSYNEQFF; v_call: TRBV6-5
cdr3_aa: CASSQTGHEQYF; v_call: TRBV14
cdr3_aa: CASSLSRTVTTEAFF; v_call: TRBV7-2
cdr3_aa: CASSLSLGGTQETQYF; v_call: TRBV5-1
cdr3_aa: CASSVTGKQSPLHF; v_call: TRBV2
cdr3_aa: CASSLRQGSNEQYF; v_call: TRBV9
cdr3_aa: CASSQDSRGPGQETQYF; v_call: TRBV4-2
cdr3_aa: CASRFGGGGQNYEQYF; v_call: TRBV5-1
cdr3_aa: CASSWNRGAGNEQFF; v_call: TRBV5-6
cdr3_aa: CSAQETQYF; v_call: TRBV20-1
cdr3_aa: CASSQDFGGTEAFF; v_call: TRBV4-1
cdr3_aa: CASSLQGLDYEQYF; v_call: TRBV5-1
cdr3_aa: CASSLGTAYYGYTF; v_call: TRBV28
cdr3_aa: CAISAGLNTEAFF; v_call: TRBV10-3
cdr3_aa: CASSWGLAGGETQYF; v_call: TRBV7-3
cdr3_aa: CASSYSGQGRNQPQHF; v_call: TRBV6-5
cdr3_aa: CASNSGGTYEQYF; v_call: TRBV28
cdr3_aa: CASSLRQLVNEKLFF; v_call: TRBV7-9
cdr3_aa: CATSEGTETYEQYF; v_call: TRBV15
cdr3_aa: CASSEIGTNQPQHF; v_call: TRBV5-1